The clone carrying this T cell receptor beta chain was observed at least ten times. The antigen remains unidentified. Amplification targeted TCR beta CDR3 regions from RNA transcripts. An initial round of RT-PCR targeting the TCR CDR3 relied on the HTBI primer set. TCRdb reprocessed the multiplex PCR reads with MiXCR, giving one entry per CDR3 protein. This sample yields fewer than 850,000 distinct CDR3 sequences, of which roughly 17% are seen a single time; roughly a sixth belongs to the top ten. The sample originates from a study of T cells in Graves' hyperthyroidism and ophthalmopathy. The CDR3 spans 13 residues. The germline CDR1 and CDR2 sequences are DFQATT and SNEGSKA (reference sequence). Trimming removed 3 bases from V and 7 bases from J, with 13 bases in between. General observations from the study: Blood also carried most thyroid clonotypes expanded above 0.001. By a 13 V-J model, ophthalmopathy was set apart from stable hyperthyroidism.

This clonotype was obtained from a man aged 45-60 years with Graves' hyperthyroidism. The chain recombines TRBV20-1 with TRBJ2-1, with D possibly TRBD2 on 5 matching bases. Source material: blood. The CDR3 protein is CSASRATGNEQFF. CDR3 DNA sequence: TGCAGTGCTAGCCGGGCCACGGGAAATGAGCAGTTCTTC.